Listed here are 14 T cell receptor beta chains from one sample, sequenced in a study of T cells after yellow fever vaccination. TCRdb reanalysed the 5' RACE reads using MiXCR and keeps one entry per CDR3 protein. The table lists just under 85,000 distinct CDR3 sequences, 13% of them singletons. This material consisted of CD8+ T cells not binding an NS4B(214-222) dextramer, sorted from PBMCs, taken around 3 weeks after the first yellow fever vaccination. All receptors derive from a man aged 18 to 29 who received the YFV17D yellow fever vaccine.

In its sample, this clonotype was seen a few times. The chain employs TRBV5-1 and TRBJ2-1; 7 bases agree with TRBD2. Germline CDR1 SGHRS, CDR2 YFSETQ. The CDR3 spans 17 residues. V lost 6 bases and J lost 0; bases outside the gene matches: 12. The CDR3 coding sequence is TGCGCCAGCAACCCCCGTTGGGGGGGGGGCTCCTACAATGAGCAGTTCTTC. This codes for CASNPRWGGGSYNEQFF.

The chain carries TRBV12-3 or TRBV12-4 and TRBJ1-6; D perhaps matches TRBD1 (6 bases). V dropped 1 base and J dropped 10 bases, with 11 bases sitting between them. The CDR3 runs 14 residues. The CDR3 loop is CASSLGGAESPLHF. CDR3 nucleotides: TGTGCCAGCAGTTTAGGGGGGGCTGAATCACCCCTCCACTTT.

This chain connects TRBV6-2 or TRBV6-3 to TRBJ1-1; D ambiguous. Germline CDR1 is MNHEY and CDR2 is SVGEGT. The germline V and J ends were trimmed by 2 bases and 3 bases, with 16 bases remaining between them. The CDR3 spans 16 residues. The CDR3 bases are TGTGCCAGCAGTTACGCAAGAACAAGCCGCCACACTGAAGCTTTCTTT. Its translation: CASSYARTSRHTEAFF.

J is TRBJ2-5 and V is TRBV7-8; TRBD1 agrees at 11 bases. Per the germline V gene, CDR1 is SGHVS and CDR2 is FQNEAQ. This CDR3 region has 19 residues. After removal of 5 bases from V and 4 bases from J, the junction contained 18 bases not matched to a gene. The CDR3 is CASSQILGQGDVVGETQYF. The DNA for the CDR3 is TGTGCCAGCAGCCAAATCCTGGGACAGGGGGACGTAGTAGGAGAGACCCAGTACTTC.

The V and J genes are TRBV6-1 and TRBJ1-1; D remains ambiguous. The CDR3 length is 14 residues. V lost 4 bases, J lost 0 bases, and 9 bases lay in between. Germline assignment: CDR1 MNHNS and CDR2 SASEGT. The CDR3 reads CASSGTALNTEAFF. DNA for the CDR3: TGTGCCAGCAGTGGGACGGCTTTGAACACTGAAGCTTTCTTT.

This clonotype was recorded a few times. The V call is TRBV12-3 or TRBV12-4, the J call TRBJ1-1, with D hard to call. V was cut by 5 bases and J by 11 bases, with 15 bases left in between. This CDR3 region has 12 residues. The CDR3 bases are TGTGCCAGCAGTCCATCTCCCCAGTTCGCTTTCTTT. The encoded protein is CASSPSPQFAFF.

The CDR3 DNA reads TGTGCCAGCAGTTCCACAGGGGTACCAGATACGCAGTATTTT. Encoded protein: CASSSTGVPDTQYF. The chain employs TRBV6-5 and TRBJ2-3, with 7 bases fitting TRBD1. Unmatched junction bases numbered 5, after V lost 4 bases and J lost 4 bases. Germline V gene data show CDR1 as MNHEY and CDR2 as SVGAGI. CDR3 length: 14 amino acids.

This clonotype was seen many times. This rearrangement joins TRBV27 to TRBJ1-1; unclear D gene. Germline V gene lookup returns CDR1 MNHEY and CDR2 SMNVEV (reference sequence). The CDR3 extends over 12 amino acids. Trimming removed 2 bases from V and 7 bases from J, with 8 bases in between. In nucleotides, the CDR3 is TGTGCCAGCAGTTTACCTGGGAGTGAAGCTTTCTTT. It specifies CASSLPGSEAFF.

V is TRBV6-2 or TRBV6-3 and J is TRBJ2-2, with 9 bases that match TRBD2. This CDR3 contains 17 residues. Germline loops: CDR1 MNHEY, CDR2 SVGEGT. Trimming removed 0 bases from V and 4 bases from J; junction bases left unmatched: 6. In DNA form, the CDR3 reads TGTGCCAGCAGTTACTCGGCGGGGGGGCCATTCACCGGGGAGCTGTTTTTT. Protein sequence: CASSYSAGGPFTGELFF.

This chain links TRBV6-2 or TRBV6-3 with TRBJ1-1; D is undetermined. The CDR3 has 13 residues. Trimming shortened V by 2 bases and J by 10 bases, and 14 bases separated the two germline ends. CDR1 MNHEY and CDR2 SVGEGT come from the germline V gene. This chain's CDR3 is CASSYPPDKVAFF. The CDR3 DNA reads as TGTGCCAGCAGTTACCCGCCCGACAAAGTAGCTTTCTTT.

The rearrangement uses TRBV29-1 and TRBJ2-1; 10 bases align to TRBD2. This CDR3 comprises 14 residues. Germline CDR1 and CDR2: SQVTM and ANQGSEA. CDR3 sequence (DNA): TGCAGTGTACAGCTTAGCGGGGGGATGGATGAGCAGTTCTTC. Its translation is CSVQLSGGMDEQFF.

This clonotype has a handful of counts. This rearrangement joins TRBV5-6 to TRBJ2-4; TRBD1 is a possible D gene (6 bases). Germline-derived CDR1 and CDR2 are SGHDT and YYEEEE. The CDR3 sequence is 14 residues long. V was trimmed by 5 bases and J by 6 bases, leaving 15 bases between them. The DNA for the CDR3 is TGTGCCAGCAGTTACGGCAGGGGAAGAAACATTCAGTACTTC. The encoded protein is CASSYGRGRNIQYF.

There are a few counts of this clonotype. V gene TRBV14 combines with J gene TRBJ2-7; D is ambiguous. This CDR3 is built from 14 residues. The germline V gene encodes CDR1 SGHDN and CDR2 FVKESK. The ends were cut back, 0 bases at V and 3 bases at J, with 9 bases in the middle. CDR3 region: CASSQDPGSYEQYF. The CDR3 nucleotides are TGTGCCAGCAGCCAAGATCCTGGAAGCTACGAGCAGTACTTC.

The chain couples TRBV29-1 to TRBJ1-1, with a tentative D call TRBD1 (5 bases). Germline CDR1 SQVTM, CDR2 ANQGSEA. Trimming took off 3 bases at V and 1 base at J, with 15 bases between the two ends. The CDR3 contains 15 residues. CDR3 sequence (DNA): TGCAGCGTTGACAGCCTCGGGACGGAGAACACTGAAGCTTTCTTT. Residues: CSVDSLGTENTEAFF.